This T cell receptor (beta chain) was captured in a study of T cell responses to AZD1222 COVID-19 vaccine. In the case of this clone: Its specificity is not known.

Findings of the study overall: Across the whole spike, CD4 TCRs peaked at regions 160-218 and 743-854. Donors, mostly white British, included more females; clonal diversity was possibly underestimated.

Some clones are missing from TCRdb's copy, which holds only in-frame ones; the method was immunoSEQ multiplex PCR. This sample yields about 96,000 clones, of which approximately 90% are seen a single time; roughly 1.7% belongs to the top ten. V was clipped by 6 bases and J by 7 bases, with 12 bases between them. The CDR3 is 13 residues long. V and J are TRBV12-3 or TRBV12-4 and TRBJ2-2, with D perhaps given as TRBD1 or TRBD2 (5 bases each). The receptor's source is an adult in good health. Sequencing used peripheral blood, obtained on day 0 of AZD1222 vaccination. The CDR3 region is CASSLTADGELFF. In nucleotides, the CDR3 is TGTGCCAGCAGCCTGACAGCGGACGGGGAGCTGTTTTTT.